This T cell receptor beta chain was identified during a study of blood T cells in healthy people across ages (dated by TCRdb to about 2015). General notes on the study: Template switching captured roughly one uniquely barcoded TCR beta cDNA molecule per two T cells in model experiments. The study analyzed two additional independent replicas of 1 million unique cDNA reads from the same blood draw for two donors, one aged 18 to 29 and one aged 80 or older. Donors were grouped into four age groups: young (average about 15 years), middle-aged (less than 40), aged (around 66) and long-lived (just over 80). To track age-related changes in TCR beta repertoire diversity, the study relied on deep sequencing normalized with unique cDNA molecular identifiers.

Library preparation employed 5' RACE. TCRdb shows the sequencer as Illumina HiSeq 2500. The second PCR ran for roughly 7 to 12 cycles and used a J-beta primer mix along with a sample-barcoded 5' primer. Each TCR beta cDNA molecule received a unique molecular identifier from a template-switch 5' adaptor carrying 12 random nucleotides. Each sample yielded at least 2.5 million CDR3-containing paired-end reads. First-strand cDNA was synthesized from all RNA with the Mint cDNA synthesis kit, primed by a TRBC-specific oligonucleotide. After uracil-DNA glycosylase treatment, a first 18-cycle PCR used universal primers M1SS and BC2_uni_R on all cDNA. In the paper's pipeline: For normalization, 1 million high-quality reads, each with a distinct molecular identifier, were randomly selected from each sample. Instead of being binned into consensus sequences, reads that shared molecular identifiers were thrown out. CDR3 identification, clonotype clustering and error correction used MiTCR with a Q25 quality threshold and the strictest error-elimination algorithm. Lower-bound total TCR beta diversity was estimated with a nonparametric unseen species model using Euler transformation. The public reads were run again by TCRdb, first through fastp at Q25 and then through MiXCR, and only productive beta chains were kept. Rows matching on CDR3 protein sequence are summarized as one entry with the most common DNA and genes. For this entry, the V and J calls and clone size follow TCRdb and not the study's own pipeline. For this sample there are some 800,000 distinct CDR3 sequences; more than 20% appear just once. 3% to 4% of the sample goes to the ten largest clones.

The germline V end is reduced by 5 bases and the J end by 7 bases; junction bases left unmatched: 5. According to the germline V gene, CDR1 reads MNHNS and CDR2 reads SASEGT. The CDR3 holds 15 amino acids from the cysteine to the phenylalanine. The read is trimmed to its CDR3 DNA, 45 bases read in frame from base 1. With regard to this clonotype: The antigen this receptor binds is unknown. Base qualities are not recorded, but no much larger clone differs from it by a single base.

The roughly 39 donors, aged roughly 6 to 90 years, were systemically healthy Caucasian individuals from Russia. Each donor gave ten milliliters of peripheral blood, collected into EDTA-treated Vacutainer tubes. PBMCs were isolated by Ficoll-Paque density-gradient centrifugation, with at least 7 million obtained per sample. Trizol reagent was used to extract total RNA from the PBMCs, yielding at least 6 micrograms per sample. Naive CD45RAhigh/CD27high T cell percentages were measured by flow cytometry on a PBMC aliquot from every donor. Here is what the overall study found, with its caveats: Compared with the aged group, more naive CD4+ T cells, fewer expanded clones and increased TCR diversity were shown by the long-lived group, suggesting age selection. Observed TCR beta diversity per million T cells fell roughly linearly with age, and a significant reduction was already apparent by age about 36. Because donor CMV infection status was unknown, age-related changes in expanded clonotypes were potentially confounded. Observed TCR beta diversity correlated strongly with the percentage of naive T cells measured by flow cytometry. Total diversity estimates from one million sequenced T cells were considered lower bounds and underestimates. Since profiling was done on bulk unsorted PBMCs, naive and antigen-experienced compartments could not be conclusively compared.

The same specimen was also included in a second study, on T cells of mothers and their children. As described in the second report: The donors were nine systemically healthy Caucasian individuals, made up of three mothers and their six children. cDNA synthesis used all of the extracted RNA, with roughly 1.5 ug of RNA in each 15 ul reaction. In the second PCR, sample barcodes and 2-4 random nucleotides were introduced via the M1S primer. More than 9 million TCR beta CDR3 reads were obtained from each mother, and about 3 million reads were obtained from each child. Thymic selection similarly shapes TCR recombination output in related and unrelated pairs, with minor effect from inherited differences. Related mother-child pairs always showed normalized repertoire overlap that was slightly higher than in unrelated mother-child pairs, though the difference was never significant. Persistent microchimeric T cell clones were not detected, at a sensitivity of around 95 clones per million clonotypes. The study used deep NGS to compare TCR beta repertoires of mothers and children, seeking features distinguishing related mother-child pairs from unrelated individuals. Mothers averaged roughly 40 +/- 4 years of age and children averaged roughly 11 +/- 4 years. After adapters were ligated using NEBNext reagents, the libraries underwent 100+100 nt paired-end sequencing on an Illumina HiSeq 2000. To prevent cross-contamination, the mother and child libraries were prepared one month apart and sequenced in separate runs. Between roughly 500,000 and 2,100,000 distinct TCR beta clonotypes were identified per donor. Naive TCR beta clonotypes were estimated from low-frequency clonotypes matched to each donor's FACS-determined naive share, without sorting.

This TCR was recovered from a boy aged 5-17 years in good health. The sample taken for sequencing was blood. In this chain, TRBV6-1 is recombined with TRBJ2-1; a stretch of 13 junction bases matches TRBD2. The nucleotide sequence reads TGTGCCAGCAGTCTAACTAGCGGGGGGGTTAATGAGCAGTTCTTC. The resulting protein is CASSLTSGGVNEQFF.